This paragraph covers one T cell receptor beta chain sequence. The antigen is unknown. PCR amplification relied on 60 Vbeta primers (plus 13 Jbeta primers). Data came from immunoSEQ multiplex PCR; TCRdb stores just in-frame clones and leaves some out. This table has some 190,000 clones, roughly 80% appearing once. This entry belongs to a study of cytomegalovirus exposure and HLA in healthy donors. Whole-study findings and limits: The study listed roughly 160 cytomegalovirus-associated TCR beta chains. Earlier analysis found most TCR beta V segments productive about 90% or about 30% of the time. Indistinguishable V segments such as TRBV6-2 and TRBV6-3 were excluded.

The CDR3 extends over 15 amino acids. The V and J ends lost 0 bases and 5 bases, in that order; junction bases with no gene match: 6. Per the germline V gene, CDR1 is GTSNPN and CDR2 is SVGIG (reference sequence). The specimen was PBMCs. This chain uses TRBV30 with TRBJ1-1, with TRBD1 matching 10 bases. This TCR came from a girl aged 5-17 years in good health and CMV-seropositive. The CDR3 DNA follows: TGTGCCTGGAGTGTCCGGGACAGGGGCTGGACTGAAGCTTTCTTT. This encodes CAWSVRDRGWTEAFF.